Below, one TCR beta chain is given with its context. This entry belongs to a study of technical replicates of blood from a few donors. Method: immunoSEQ multiplex PCR; TCRdb's copy keeps in-frame clones and lacks some. Of around 86,000 clones listed, 95% to 97% were seen once; the top ten hold around 0.2%. The sample taken for sequencing was T cells isolated from PBMCs. This receptor was obtained from a human donor in good health.

CDR3 in amino acids: CASKKGQTEGLFDEQFF. For the CDR3, the DNA is TGTGCCAGCAAGAAGGGACAGACGGAGGGGCTATTCGATGAGCAGTTCTTC. This chain links TRBV5-4 with TRBJ2-1; D might be TRBD1 (7 bases). Between the trimmed V and J ends, which lost 6 bases and 8 bases, there was a span of 27 bases. The CDR3 runs to 17 residues. CDR1 and CDR2 from the germline V gene are SGHNT and YYREEE (reference sequence).